The 17 T cell receptor beta chains below all came from one sample that was sequenced in a study of spatial heterogeneity in lung cancer. Their antigen targets remain unknown. TCRdb reprocessed the 5' RACE reads via MiXCR and lists one record per CDR3 protein. The sample has roughly 3,000 distinct CDR3 sequences; approximately 17% are singletons. Time point: sample taken at primary tumor resection. Study observations and caveats: Tumor mutation counts were tracked by expanded intratumoral alpha and beta TCR counts.

Material: lung tumor tissue, obtained at surgery. Receptors were obtained from a male donor with early-stage non-small cell lung cancer.

The CDR3 sequence: CASSLSGDLVETQYF. CDR3 DNA sequence: TGTGCCAGCAGCTTATCCGGGGACTTGGTGGAGACCCAGTACTTC. This chain links TRBV7-2 with TRBJ2-5, with D tentatively TRBD2 (6 bases). The CDR3 runs 15 residues. The germline gives CDR1 SGHTA, CDR2 FQGNSA. The V end was cut by 2 bases, the J end by 5 bases, with 15 bases between.

This clonotype has ten or more counts. V and J are TRBV27 and TRBJ1-5; 8 bases fit TRBD1. Per the germline V gene, CDR1 is MNHEY and CDR2 is SMNVEV (reference sequence). CDR3 length: 13 amino acids. The V gene end was trimmed by 11 bases and the J gene end by 4 bases; junction bases not matched to a gene: 7. The CDR3 is CALGQARNQPQHF. The CDR3 bases are TGTGCCCTGGGACAGGCGAGGAATCAGCCCCAGCATTTT.

The rearrangement joins TRBV11-2 to TRBJ2-2; D perhaps matches TRBD2 (6 bases). This CDR3 spans 14 amino acids. V lost 1 base and J 11 bases, leaving 14 bases between the germline ends. Germline CDR1 and CDR2: SGHAT and FQNNGV. Here the CDR3 DNA reads TGTGCCAGCAGCTTAGGCTCTTGGGGAGGAGAGCTGTTTTTT. It yields the protein CASSLGSWGGELFF.

This clonotype has a handful of counts. CDR3 sequence reads: CASSSGQGAYEQYF. The CDR3 DNA sequence: TGCGCCAGCAGCTCCGGACAGGGGGCTTACGAGCAGTACTTC. The rearrangement links TRBV5-1 to TRBJ2-7; TRBD1 matches 11 bases. V lost 3 bases, J lost 4 bases, and 3 bases stayed unmatched. The CDR3 is made up of 14 amino acids. CDR1 and CDR2 (germline): SGHRS, YFSETQ.

This clonotype was counted only a few times. The chain carries TRBV21-1 and TRBJ2-7; no DNA check was done on the table's D call, TRBD2. TRBV21-1 is assigned pseudogene status. There are 13 residues in the CDR3. Here the CDR3 reads CASSKETSREQYF. CDR3 sequence (DNA): TGTGCCAGCAGCAAAGAGACTAGCCGCGAGCAGTACTTC.

In this sample, this clonotype turned up a few times. The chain joins TRBV28 to TRBJ2-3, with TRBD1 matching over 7 bases. CDR3 length: 14 amino acids. The germline CDR1 and CDR2 sequences are MDHEN and SYDVKM. V dropped 4 bases and J dropped 7; count of bases not matched to a gene: 8. The CDR3: CASSYRDSLNTQYF. CDR3 nucleotide sequence: TGTGCCAGCAGTTACCGGGACAGTCTAAATACGCAGTATTTT.

The chain joins TRBV15 to TRBJ2-6; tentative D call: TRBD2 (5 bases). Trimming removed 1 base at V and 2 bases at J, with 9 bases between. Germline V lookup: CDR1 LNHNV, CDR2 YYDKDF (reference sequence). The CDR3 length is 16 residues. This chain's CDR3 is CATSRARGAGANVLTF. The CDR3 bases are TGTGCCACCAGCAGAGCACGGGGTGCTGGGGCCAACGTCCTGACTTTC.

This clonotype appeared a few times. CDR3 coding DNA: TGCGCCAGCAGCCCCGGGGGGGTCTCCTACGAGCAGTACTTC. Amino acid sequence: CASSPGGVSYEQYF. The chain links TRBV4-1 to TRBJ2-7, with 8 bases identical to TRBD2. Germline V lookup: CDR1 MGHRA, CDR2 YSYEKL. The CDR3 has 14 amino acids. Losses at the gene ends were 4 bases for V and 0 bases for J; bases not matched to a gene: 2.

By sample fraction, this clonotype is medium-sized. This chain connects TRBV28 to TRBJ2-2; D possibly corresponds to TRBD1 (6 bases). Trimming pared 7 bases from V and 4 bases from J, leaving 16 bases between. The V gene's germline CDR1 is MDHEN and CDR2 SYDVKM. The CDR3 spans 15 residues. The CDR3 spells CASILQGPRTGELFF. The CDR3 nucleotides read TGTGCCAGCATCCTACAGGGACCGCGCACCGGGGAGCTGTTTTTT.

In its sample, this clonotype is medium-sized. The chain links TRBV10-3 to TRBJ1-1; TRBD1 might be the D (5 bases). V was pared by 3 bases and J by 11 bases, with 10 bases between. The CDR3 extends over 11 amino acids. Germline V CDR1 and CDR2: ENHRY, SYGVKD. CDR3: CAISEGAGAFF. DNA for the CDR3: TGTGCCATCAGTGAAGGGGCTGGGGCTTTCTTT.

Sample share makes this clonotype large. This rearrangement joins TRBV6-6 to TRBJ1-1; D may be TRBD1 (5 bases). V lost 4 bases, J lost 3 bases, and 15 bases lay in between. This CDR3 spans 15 amino acids. Germline CDR1 reads MNHNY; CDR2 reads SVGAGI (reference sequence). The CDR3, as DNA: TGTGCCAGCAGTTCCTTTGGGGAAGGGGACACTGAAGCTTTCTTT. Its protein is CASSSFGEGDTEAFF.

V is TRBV6-6 and J is TRBJ2-1, with 12 bases identical to TRBD2. V dropped 4 bases and J dropped 0; count of bases not matched to a gene: 13. CDR1 MNHNY and CDR2 SVGAGI come from the germline V gene (reference sequence). The CDR3 is made up of 20 amino acids. Here the CDR3 reads CASSFSLTSGGPSSYNEQFF. In DNA form, the CDR3 reads TGTGCCAGCAGTTTCTCACTGACTAGCGGGGGCCCGAGCTCCTACAATGAGCAGTTCTTC.

In its sample, this clonotype was seen many times. V usage is TRBV6-5 and J usage is TRBJ2-5, with a tentative D call TRBD1 (5 bases). The V gene's germline CDR1 is MNHEY and CDR2 SVGAGI. V was pared by 3 bases and J by 5 bases, with 10 bases between. The CDR3 runs 13 residues. The CDR3 loop reads CASSYQGLETQYF. In nucleotides, the CDR3 is TGTGCCAGCAGTTATCAGGGTCTGGAGACCCAGTACTTC.

In its sample, this clonotype ranks as medium-sized. The gene calls are TRBV20-1 and TRBJ2-3; D possibly corresponds to TRBD1 (7 bases). CDR1 is DFQATT, CDR2 SNEGSKA, per germline (reference sequence). The CDR3 length is 17 residues. V lost 1 base to trimming and J lost 7 bases, with 24 bases between them. The CDR3 DNA follows: TGCAGTGCTAGAGTTCAGGGGGGCGTCTCAGGGGAGAATACGCAGTATTTT. Encoded protein: CSARVQGGVSGENTQYF.

The CDR3 protein is CASSQESSGGASNEQFF. The CDR3 DNA follows: TGTGCCAGCAGCCAAGAGTCTAGCGGGGGGGCCAGTAATGAGCAGTTCTTC. The chain couples TRBV3-1 to TRBJ2-1; 12 bases fit TRBD2. Trimming cost V 0 bases and J 7 bases; bases outside gene matches: 7. The CDR3 covers 17 residues. Germline assignment: CDR1 LGHDT and CDR2 YNNKEL (reference sequence).

The chain has TRBV19 and TRBJ2-4; D is possibly TRBD1 (6 bases). This CDR3 is 12 amino acids long. V lost 5 bases, J lost 6 bases, and 8 bases lay in between. Germline CDR1 reads LNHDA; CDR2 reads SQIVND (reference sequence). The CDR3 DNA reads TGTGCCAGTAGTCTGGGGGCAAACATTCAGTACTTC. It codes for CASSLGANIQYF.

This clonotype was found many times. The chain uses TRBV25-1 and TRBJ1-5; 8 nucleotides line up with TRBD1. This CDR3 spans 16 amino acids. The junction had 8 bases not matched to a gene; V was cut back by 1 base and J by 6 bases. Germline-derived CDR1 and CDR2 are MGHDK and SYGVNS. The CDR3 nucleotides read TGTGCCAGCAGTGAATCGGGACAGGCGCTCGGTCAGCCCCAGCATTTT. It specifies CASSESGQALGQPQHF.